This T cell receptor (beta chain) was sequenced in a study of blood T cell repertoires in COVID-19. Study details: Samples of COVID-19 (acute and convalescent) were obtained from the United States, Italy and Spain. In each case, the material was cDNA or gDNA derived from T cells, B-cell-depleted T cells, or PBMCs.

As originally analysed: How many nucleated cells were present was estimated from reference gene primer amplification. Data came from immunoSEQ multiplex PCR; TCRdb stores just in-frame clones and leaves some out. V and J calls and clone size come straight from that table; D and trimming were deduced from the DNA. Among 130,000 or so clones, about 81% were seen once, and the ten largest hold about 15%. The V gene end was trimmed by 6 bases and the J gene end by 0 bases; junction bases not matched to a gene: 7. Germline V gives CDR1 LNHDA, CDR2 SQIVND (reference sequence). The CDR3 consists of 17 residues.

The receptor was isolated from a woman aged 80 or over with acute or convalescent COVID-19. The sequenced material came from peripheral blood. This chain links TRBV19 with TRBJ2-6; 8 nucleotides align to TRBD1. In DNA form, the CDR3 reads TGTGCCAGTAGACCGACAGGGGTCCTCTCTGGGGCCAACGTCCTGACTTTC. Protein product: CASRPTGVLSGANVLTF.